Listed here are 30 T cell receptor beta chains from one sample, sequenced in a study of T-cell memory formation after mild COVID-19. TCRdb called the 5' RACE reads again in MiXCR, with one record for every CDR3 protein. The repertoire holds 350,000 to 450,000 distinct CDR3 sequences, with approximately 14% as singletons. Sequencing was carried out using PBMCs or a T cell subset sorted from them (not recorded which). All receptors derive from a man younger than 35 who had mild COVID-19 (a few samples of this study predate the infection). Cell type and time point are not known.

The V and J genes are TRBV18 and TRBJ1-5, with a weak D call TRBD1 (6 bases). In germline, CDR1 is KGHSH, CDR2 LQKENI. The CDR3 sequence is 15 residues long. Trimming left V 2 bases short and J 5 bases short, with 13 bases between. The CDR3 spells CASSPTGGFDQPQHF. The CDR3 DNA sequence: TGTGCCAGCTCACCAACGGGGGGCTTTGATCAGCCCCAGCATTTT. Based on the CDR3 plus reference TRBV18 and TRBJ1-5, the full variable domain is NAGVMQNPRHLVRRRGQEARLRCSPMKGHSHVYWYRQLPEEGLKFMVYLQKENIIDESGMPKERFSAEFPKEGPSILRIQQVVRGDSAAYFCASSPTGGFDQPQHFGDGTRLSIL.

In its sample, this clonotype was seen a few times. The chain is built from TRBV20-1 and TRBJ2-3; 8 nucleotides line up with TRBD1. There are 11 residues in the CDR3. Germline V lookup: CDR1 DFQATT, CDR2 SNEGSKA (reference sequence). V lost 5 bases and J lost 8; bases outside the gene matches: 3. DNA for the CDR3: TGCAGTGCTCATGACAGGGGTACGCAGTATTTT. Its translation: CSAHDRGTQYF.

This clonotype was counted ten times or more. This rearrangement joins TRBV5-1 to TRBJ2-5; perhaps TRBD2 as D (5 bases). The CDR3 spans 15 residues. Trimming took off 0 bases at V and 1 base at J, with 10 bases between the two ends. Germline CDR1 SGHRS, CDR2 YFSETQ. This CDR3 is CASSLGDYIQETQYF. As DNA, the CDR3 is TGCGCCAGCAGCTTGGGAGACTACATCCAAGAGACCCAGTACTTC. The variable domain in full, with the rest retrieved from reference TRBV5-1 and TRBJ2-5, is KAGVTQTPRYLIKTRGQQVTLSCSPISGHRSVSWYQQTPGQGLQFLFEYFSETQRNKGNFPGRFSGRQFSNSRSEMNVSTLELGDSALYLCASSLGDYIQETQYFGPGTRLLVL.

The chain recombines TRBV4-1 with TRBJ1-6; D possibly corresponds to TRBD1 (5 bases). The V end lost 1 base, the J end lost 9 bases, and 13 bases lay between the germline ends. CDR1 and CDR2 from the germline V gene are MGHRA and YSYEKL. CDR3 length: 15 residues. CDR3 DNA: TGCGCCAGCAGCCAAGGGTCTTCAGGGACTTCACCCCTCCACTTT. Its protein is CASSQGSSGTSPLHF.

This clonotype was found a few times. V gene TRBV12-3 or TRBV12-4 combines with J gene TRBJ2-3, with TRBD2 identical over 7 bases. With V trimmed by 6 bases and J by 3 bases, 9 bases remained unmatched. The CDR3 sequence is 15 residues long. The CDR3 DNA reads as TGTGCCAGCAGAGATAGGGACTACAATACAGATACGCAGTATTTT. Protein product: CASRDRDYNTDTQYF.

The table lists this clonotype with a few counts. This chain connects TRBV6-2 or TRBV6-3 to TRBJ2-5; no clear D. Germline values: CDR1 MNHEY, CDR2 SVGEGT. V was shortened by 5 bases and J by 1 base, with 8 bases between the two germline ends. The CDR3 spans 13 residues. The CDR3 sequence is CASSKDTQETQYF. The CDR3 bases are TGTGCCAGCAGTAAAGACACCCAAGAGACCCAGTACTTC.

The rearrangement links TRBV7-2 to TRBJ2-2; D is perhaps TRBD2 (6 bases). The V end lost 6 bases, the J end lost 6 bases, and 14 bases lay between the germline ends. The CDR3 consists of 14 residues. Germline-derived CDR1 and CDR2 are SGHTA and FQGNSA. CDR3 coding DNA: TGTGCCAGCAGAAGACCGGGGGTCCCCGGGGAGCTGTTTTTT. Translation gives CASRRPGVPGELFF.

This clonotype has more than one count but fewer than ten. The rearrangement links TRBV12-3 or TRBV12-4 to TRBJ2-2, with 8 bases that match TRBD2. The CDR3 loop spans 15 amino acids. V trimming: 5 bases; J trimming: 6 bases; junction bases outside the gene matches: 8. For the CDR3, the DNA is TGTGCCAGCAGTCCTCGAGGTAGCGGGGCCGGGGAGCTGTTTTTT. Translated: CASSPRGSGAGELFF.

The J gene is TRBJ2-7, the V gene TRBV20-1; D gene uncertain. V shed 3 bases and J shed 2 bases, with 17 bases lying between them. The germline gives CDR1 DFQATT, CDR2 SNEGSKA (reference sequence). The CDR3 is made up of 15 amino acids. DNA of the CDR3: TGCAGTGCTAGCCCGACCGCTTTCGACCCCTACGAGCAGTACGTC. Residues: CSASPTAFDPYEQYV.

The chain employs TRBV4-3 and TRBJ1-5; D call uncertain. With 0 bases removed from V and 6 bases from J, the gap between germline ends came to 9 bases. The germline CDR1 and CDR2 sequences are LGHNA and YSLEER. The CDR3 length is 14 residues. CDR3 in DNA: TGCGCCAGCAGCCAAGATTTGTTTGGTCAGCCCCAGCATTTT. It codes for CASSQDLFGQPQHF.

This clonotype was seen only a few times. The chain combines TRBV12-5 with TRBJ1-1; D remains unclear. Germline V gene data show CDR1 as LGHNT and CDR2 as FRNRAP. CDR3 length: 16 residues. Trimming removed 5 bases at V and 5 bases at J, with 21 bases between. CDR3 region: CASGGSFVARWTEAFF. As DNA, the CDR3 is TGTGCTAGTGGTGGAAGCTTCGTGGCTAGGTGGACTGAAGCTTTCTTT.

This clonotype has at least ten counts. The chain has TRBV7-9 and TRBJ1-4; 8 bases are shared with TRBD1. Germline CDR1 is SEHNR and CDR2 is FQNEAQ (reference sequence). J gave up 1 base and V 1 base, and 2 bases lay outside the gene matches. This CDR3 is built from 16 residues. DNA for the CDR3: TGTGCCAGCAGCTTAGGAGACAGGGGAACTAATGAAAAACTGTTTTTT. Protein: CASSLGDRGTNEKLFF.

This clonotype was detected only a few times. V and J are TRBV4-2 and TRBJ2-1; the match to TRBD2 covers 8 bases. J was trimmed by 5 bases and V by 4 bases; bases with no gene match: 10. Germline V lookup: CDR1 LGHNA, CDR2 YNFKEQ. This CDR3 is built from 16 residues. The CDR3 DNA sequence: TGTGCCAGCAGCCCCCTGATAGCGGGGTACGACAATGAGCAGTTCTTC. The encoded protein is CASSPLIAGYDNEQFF.

The J gene is TRBJ1-6, the V gene TRBV6-5; a possible D gene is TRBD1 (6 bases). With 6 bases removed from V and 9 bases from J, the gap between germline ends came to 18 bases. Germline V lookup: CDR1 MNHEY, CDR2 SVGAGI. This CDR3 spans 15 amino acids. This chain's CDR3 is CASRNPGDSGSPLHF. The CDR3, as DNA: TGTGCCAGCAGAAACCCAGGGGATTCGGGTTCACCCCTCCACTTT.

The V call is TRBV5-1, the J call TRBJ2-1; 8 nucleotides agree with TRBD2. This CDR3 is 16 amino acids long. Germline V lookup: CDR1 SGHRS, CDR2 YFSETQ. The trim removed 2 bases at V and 6 bases at J, leaving 10 bases unmatched. The CDR3 bases are TGCGCCAGCAGCTTTCCCCAAGCGGGGGTTACCAATGAGCAGTTCTTC. Amino acid sequence: CASSFPQAGVTNEQFF.

V usage is TRBV7-8 and J usage is TRBJ2-7; 9 bases map to TRBD1. This CDR3 is built from 15 residues. Trimming took 5 bases from V and 3 from J; bases not matched to a gene: 8. The germline V gene has CDR1 SGHVS and CDR2 FQNEAQ. The CDR3 coding sequence is TGTGCCAGCAGCCCGGGGACAGGGCTGGACTACGAGCAGTACTTC. Encoded protein: CASSPGTGLDYEQYF.

In this sample, this clonotype turned up a few times. A read error may produce the germline difference seen at one junction end. V usage is TRBV4-1 and J usage is TRBJ1-6, with 8 bases identical to TRBD1. Germline lookup yields CDR1 MGHRA and CDR2 YSYEKL. The CDR3 loop spans 14 amino acids. The CDR3 bases are TGCGCCAGCAGCCAAGATACAGGGGGTTCATCCCTCCACTTT. Translating gives CASSQDTGGSSLHF.

This clonotype was detected a few times. This chain joins TRBV7-9 and TRBJ1-1; D is unresolved. This CDR3 spans 15 amino acids. Per germline, CDR1 SEHNR and CDR2 FQNEAQ (reference sequence). V was pared by 2 bases and J by 3 bases, with 13 bases between. The CDR3 nucleotides read TGTGCCAGCAGCTTATCGTTTACCCCGGACACTGAAGCTTTCTTT. This sequence encodes CASSLSFTPDTEAFF.

Remarks on this clonotype: Possible read error: a much larger clone is one base away. J is TRBJ1-3 and V is TRBV5-1, with D perhaps matching TRBD1 (5 bases). Germline CDR1 reads SGHRS; CDR2 reads YFSETQ. The CDR3 consists of 14 residues. In DNA form, the CDR3 reads TGCGCCAGCAGCTTGAACGGGGCTGGAAACACCACATATTTT. This encodes CASSLNGAGNTTYF.

The chain carries TRBV6-5 and TRBJ2-1; D call uncertain. Germline V gene sequence: CDR1 MNHEY, CDR2 SVGAGI. With 6 bases removed from V and 5 bases from J, the gap between germline ends came to 14 bases. The CDR3 length is 14 residues. The DNA of the CDR3 is TGTGCCAGCAGCCCCCTGACGAAAAACAATGAGCAGTTCTTC. Its translation is CASSPLTKNNEQFF.

The rearrangement uses TRBV7-9 and TRBJ2-7; TRBD2 aligns across 7 bases. Trimming at V came to 5 bases and at J to 5 bases, leaving 9 bases not matched to a gene. The germline CDR1 and CDR2 sequences are SEHNR and FQNEAQ (reference sequence). This CDR3 spans 14 amino acids. CDR3 sequence reads: CASSPTLASHEQYF. The CDR3 region has the DNA TGTGCCAGCAGCCCGACACTAGCGTCCCACGAGCAGTACTTC.

This clonotype has only a few counts. The rearrangement links TRBV7-2 to TRBJ2-2, with 7 bases that match TRBD2. V lost 1 base, J lost 6 bases, and 5 bases stayed unmatched. The CDR3 is 15 residues long. Germline CDR1 and CDR2: SGHTA and FQGNSA. DNA of the CDR3: TGTGCCAGCAGCTTAGGTCCGGCGGGGGCCGGGGAGCTGTTTTTT. This gives the protein CASSLGPAGAGELFF.

This clonotype has just a few counts. The rearrangement links TRBV6-5 to TRBJ1-2; 7 bases agree with TRBD1. The CDR3 consists of 13 residues. V shed 6 bases and J 1 base; nucleotides not matched to a gene: 2. CDR1 is MNHEY and CDR2 is SVGAGI in the germline V gene. The CDR3 loop is CASRTGLNYGYTF. DNA for the CDR3: TGTGCCAGCAGGACAGGGCTTAACTATGGCTACACCTTC.

The sample holds a few counts of this clonotype. This chain connects TRBV6-5 to TRBJ2-1; 8 bases line up with TRBD1. Germline CDR1 reads MNHEY; CDR2 reads SVGAGI. The CDR3 is 16 amino acids. V was clipped by 4 bases and J by 2 bases; unmatched bases: 7. DNA for the CDR3: TGTGCCAGCAGTTCAGGGGGCGCGACCCCCTACAATGAGCAGTTCTTC. Protein product: CASSSGGATPYNEQFF.

This chain joins TRBV12-3 or TRBV12-4 and TRBJ2-2, with D possibly being TRBD1 (7 bases). This CDR3 spans 16 amino acids. V was pared by 3 bases and J by 6 bases, with 17 bases between. The CDR3 loop is CASSFSGRGRSGELFF. The CDR3 DNA reads TGTGCCAGCAGTTTTAGTGGCAGGGGGAGGTCCGGGGAGCTGTTTTTT.

This clonotype has only a few counts. Here the CDR3 reads CASSFITTGGNIQYF. The CDR3 DNA follows: TGTGCCAGCAGCTTTATCACTACCGGAGGGAACATTCAGTACTTC. This chain links TRBV11-2 with TRBJ2-4; perhaps TRBD2 as D (6 bases). Trimming cost V 3 bases and J 7 bases, with 16 bases left between them. The V gene's germline CDR1 is SGHAT and CDR2 FQNNGV. This CDR3 comprises 15 residues.

The chain recombines TRBV5-5 with TRBJ1-5; D is unclear. CDR1 is SGHKS, CDR2 YYEKEE, per germline (reference sequence). V was pared by 4 bases and J by 6 bases, with 14 bases between. This CDR3 contains 14 residues. CDR3 amino acids: CASSPEVHGQPQHF. In DNA, the CDR3 is TGTGCCAGCAGCCCGGAAGTTCACGGTCAGCCCCAGCATTTT.

The V call is TRBV11-2, the J call TRBJ1-2, with D maybe TRBD1 (6 bases). Germline-derived CDR1 and CDR2 are SGHAT and FQNNGV. CDR3 length: 14 residues. The V end lost 8 bases, the J end lost 5 bases, and 18 bases lay between the germline ends. The CDR3 is CASSTADRGYGYTF. CDR3 DNA: TGTGCCAGCTCAACGGCGGACAGAGGTTATGGCTACACCTTC.

V is TRBV7-8 and J is TRBJ2-7; 10 nucleotides line up with TRBD2. There are 16 residues in the CDR3. The ends lost 1 base at V and 3 bases at J; junction bases unmatched: 6. The V gene's germline CDR1 is SGHVS and CDR2 FQNEAQ. The CDR3 DNA is TGTGCCAGCAGCTTAGGGACTAGCGGACCCCACTACGAGCAGTACTTC. It yields the protein CASSLGTSGPHYEQYF.

The chain couples TRBV5-1 to TRBJ1-1; the D gene is possibly TRBD1 (6 bases). CDR3 size: 16 residues. Germline assignment: CDR1 SGHRS and CDR2 YFSETQ. V dropped 4 bases and J dropped 5 bases, with 21 bases sitting between them. DNA of the CDR3: TGCGCCAGCAGCCCCGAGGCGGCGGGGGCCTGGACTGAAGCTTTCTTT. Protein: CASSPEAAGAWTEAFF.